This TCR beta chain stems from a study of T cells in Graves' hyperthyroidism and ophthalmopathy. Findings and caveats of the study: The model forecast ophthalmopathy, anticipating it by a median around 6.4 months before onset.

Pregnant or lactating patients were excluded, as were those with uncontrolled infection or other autoimmune disease. Regarding this clonotype: Its antigen is not known.

The CDR3 loop spans 14 amino acids. V was cut by 2 bases and J by 2 bases, with 10 bases left in between. Germline V CDR1 and CDR2: SGHRS, YFSETQ. RNA transcripts were the template for amplifying TCR beta CDR3 regions. Primed by the HTBI set, a first-round RT-PCR was run on the TCR CDR3. MiXCR, run by TCRdb on the multiplex PCR reads, gives a single entry per CDR3 protein. The sample records 600,000 to 700,000 distinct CDR3 sequences, approximately 14% being singletons. This receptor was identified in a woman in her thirties or forties with Graves' ophthalmopathy. The sequencing input was blood. The V and J genes are TRBV5-1 and TRBJ1-1, with D uncertain. The DNA for the CDR3 is TGCGCCAGCAGCTTAAGGGCCACTAACACTGAAGCTTTCTTT. Translating it yields CASSLRATNTEAFF.